The TCR beta chain described here comes from a study of blood T cell repertoires in COVID-19. In the study overall: Samples of COVID-19 (acute and convalescent) were obtained from the United States, Italy and Spain. Sources were T cells, B-cell-depleted T cells, or PBMCs; the material itself was cDNA or gDNA.

Authors' methods: Amplification of reference gene primers was used by the study to estimate nucleated cell counts. Only in-frame clones appear in the TCRdb table, and some are missing; sequencing was by immunoSEQ multiplex PCR. The DNA gave D and trimming, while V, J and clone size come from that table. The data hold some 490,000 clones, with roughly 85% observed a single time. CDR1 SGHAT and CDR2 FQNNGV come from the germline V gene. With 4 bases removed from V and 3 bases from J, the gap between germline ends came to 10 bases. This CDR3 spans 13 amino acids. The sequence came from a human donor in a cohort sampled during active COVID-19. This chain connects TRBV11-2 to TRBJ2-7; D call uncertain. Sequencing was done on a sample of peripheral blood. In DNA, the CDR3 is TGTGCCAGCAGCTCCCCTCCCGGCTACGAGCAGTACTTC. It is translated as CASSSPPGYEQYF.